A single sample is the source of the 32 T cell receptor beta chains below, sequenced in a study of shared T cell receptors in the human thymus. The assay was immunoSEQ multiplex PCR, and TCRdb's table has in-frame clones only and misses some. The table has about 610,000 clones, approximately 88% seen once. These same data were also listed under a study on human thymus T cells.

Source material: thymocytes. Source of these receptors: a boy in the first two years of life with a congenital heart defect.

V gene TRBV2 combines with J gene TRBJ2-7, with TRBD2 identical over 11 bases. This CDR3 is built from 14 residues. Germline V lookup: CDR1 SNHLY, CDR2 FYNNEI. V shed 6 bases, J shed 3 bases, and the junction held 4 bases outside the gene matches. The CDR3 DNA reads as TGTGCCAGCAGGGGGACTAGCGGAAACTACGAGCAGTACTTC. The encoded protein is CASRGTSGNYEQYF.

The chain combines TRBV28 with TRBJ2-3, with unresolved D. Germline CDR1 reads MDHEN; CDR2 reads SYDVKM. This CDR3 is 18 amino acids long. V lost 3 bases and J 2 bases, leaving 21 bases between the germline ends. The CDR3 nucleotides are TGTGCCAGCAGTTTGCTAGACCGGTATCCCGCCAACACAGATACGCAGTATTTT. Translating gives CASSLLDRYPANTDTQYF.

The table lists this clone with a count of one. The chain links TRBV14 to TRBJ2-1, with 10 bases fitting TRBD2. This CDR3 region has 15 residues. Germline CDR1 and CDR2: SGHDN and FVKESK. Trimming at V came to 4 bases and at J to 4 bases, leaving 4 bases not matched to a gene. The CDR3 DNA reads as TGTGCCAGCAGCCCCGGACTAGCGGAATACAATGAGCAGTTCTTC. As protein: CASSPGLAEYNEQFF.

This clone was found a few times. This sequence joins TRBV19 and TRBJ1-5, with D tentatively TRBD1 (6 bases). This CDR3 has 17 residues. Trimming stripped 1 base from V and 4 bases from J, with 17 bases between. CDR1 is LNHDA and CDR2 is SQIVND in the germline V gene (reference sequence). The CDR3 region has the DNA TGTGCCAGTAGTATAGTGGGGGGGCTCGGAGGGAATCAGCCCCAGCATTTT. It codes for CASSIVGGLGGNQPQHF.

Concerning this clone itself: This CDR3 is also generated by other DNA sequences in the sample. J is TRBJ1-1 and V is TRBV27, with 7 bases that match TRBD1. J lost 0 bases, V lost 5 bases, and 6 bases had no gene match. Germline loops: CDR1 MNHEY, CDR2 SMNVEV (reference sequence). The CDR3 consists of 15 residues. The CDR3 DNA reads TGTGCCAGCAGTCTAAGGACAGGCCTGAACACTGAAGCTTTCTTT. It yields the protein CASSLRTGLNTEAFF.

The chain has TRBV27 and TRBJ1-2, with D tentatively TRBD1 (5 bases). V dropped 5 bases and J dropped 2 bases, with 18 bases sitting between them. The V gene's germline CDR1 is MNHEY and CDR2 SMNVEV (reference sequence). This CDR3 region has 16 residues. The CDR3, as DNA: TGTGCCAGCAGTCTTCTTTCAGGGATTGCAAACTATGGCTACACCTTC. Its protein product is CASSLLSGIANYGYTF.

V gene TRBV19 combines with J gene TRBJ1-1; D unresolved. The germline V and J ends were trimmed by 1 base and 0 bases, with 15 bases remaining between them. This CDR3 is built from 17 residues. CDR1 is LNHDA and CDR2 is SQIVND in the germline V gene (reference sequence). CDR3 in amino acids: CASSIGGRPTLNTEAFF. In DNA, the CDR3 is TGTGCCAGTAGTATAGGAGGCAGACCGACCTTGAACACTGAAGCTTTCTTT. Using reference TRBV19 and TRBJ1-1 for the parts outside the CDR3, the full variable domain is DGGITQSPKYLFRKEGQNVTLSCEQNLNHDAMYWYRQDPGQGLRLIYYSQIVNDFQKGDIAEGYSVSREKKESFPLTVTSAQKNPTAFYLCASSIGGRPTLNTEAFFGQGTRLTVV.

The chain employs TRBV6-1 and TRBJ1-2; D possibly corresponds to TRBD1 (6 bases). The germline V gene encodes CDR1 MNHNS and CDR2 SASEGT. V lost 2 bases and J lost 5, with 12 bases in between. The CDR3 consists of 14 residues. This CDR3 reads CASSERTARYGYTF. The CDR3, as DNA: TGTGCCAGCAGTGAAAGGACAGCCAGGTATGGCTACACCTTC.

A few counts support this clone. J is TRBJ1-4 and V is TRBV28; maybe TRBD1 (6 bases). Germline assignment: CDR1 MDHEN and CDR2 SYDVKM. V was pared by 6 bases and J by 5 bases, with 13 bases between. This CDR3 has 14 amino acids. For the CDR3, the DNA is TGTGCCAGCAGGGCCCGGGGGGCCAATGAAAAACTGTTTTTT. Protein: CASRARGANEKLFF. Full variable domain (rest looked up from reference TRBV28 and TRBJ1-4): DVKVTQSSRYLVKRTGEKVFLECVQDMDHENMFWYRQDPGLGLRLIYFSYDVKMKEKGDIPEGYSVSREKKERFSLILESASTNQTSMYLCASRARGANEKLFFGSGTQLSVL.

The chain couples TRBV5-1 to TRBJ2-1, with TRBD2 matching 9 bases. With V trimmed by 5 bases and J by 8 bases, 14 bases remained unmatched. This CDR3 is built from 16 residues. Germline V CDR1 and CDR2: SGHRS, YFSETQ. The CDR3 sequence is CASRGGLARTGDEQFF. CDR3 nucleotides: TGCGCCAGCAGGGGGGGACTAGCTCGAACGGGGGATGAGCAGTTCTTC.

The chain combines TRBV29-1 with TRBJ2-7; a weak D match, TRBD2 (5 bases). The CDR3 length is 15 residues. The V and J ends lost 0 bases and 0 bases respectively, with 12 bases between them. CDR1 and CDR2 from the germline V gene are SQVTM and ANQGSEA. The CDR3 loop is CSVEDRRGNSYEQYF. CDR3 sequence (DNA): TGCAGCGTTGAAGATCGGAGAGGGAACTCCTACGAGCAGTACTTC.

Note on this clone: Other DNA sequences in this specimen translate into the identical CDR3. The CDR3: CASRGEETQYF. CDR3 in DNA: TGTGCCAGCAGAGGGGAAGAGACCCAGTACTTC. This chain joins TRBV27 and TRBJ2-5; D might be TRBD1 (5 bases). V gave up 6 bases and J gave up 3 bases, with 5 bases separating them. CDR1 is MNHEY and CDR2 is SMNVEV in the germline V gene (reference sequence). The CDR3 contains 11 residues.

The chain couples TRBV19 to TRBJ2-7; D is perhaps TRBD2 (5 bases). The V gene lost 6 bases and the J gene lost 0 bases, with 15 bases spanning the gap. Looked up from germline, CDR1 is LNHDA and CDR2 is SQIVND (reference sequence). The CDR3 is 15 residues long. The CDR3 is CASRNGKVSSYEQYF. CDR3 nucleotide sequence: TGTGCCAGTAGAAACGGGAAGGTGAGCTCCTACGAGCAGTACTTC.

This chain uses TRBV25-1 with TRBJ1-3; TRBD1 is a possible D gene (5 bases). This CDR3 spans 15 amino acids. V was trimmed by 6 bases and J by 3 bases, leaving 15 bases between them. Per the germline V gene, CDR1 is MGHDK and CDR2 is SYGVNS. The CDR3 spells CASSPGRHFGNTIYF. The CDR3 coding sequence is TGTGCCAGCAGCCCAGGGAGGCACTTTGGAAACACCATATATTTT.

The V call is TRBV18, the J call TRBJ2-3; D possibly corresponds to TRBD2 (5 bases). Trimming took off 4 bases at V and 2 bases at J, with 22 bases between the two ends. The CDR3 has 18 residues. Germline CDR1 KGHSH, CDR2 LQKENI. This CDR3 is CASSQDFRLPSPTDTQYF. CDR3 nucleotides: TGTGCCAGCTCACAGGATTTTCGACTACCCTCCCCCACAGATACGCAGTATTTT.

The chain links TRBV12-5 to TRBJ2-3; D possibly corresponds to TRBD2 (5 bases). CDR3 size: 17 residues. Trimming removed 7 bases at V and 3 bases at J, with 23 bases between. Looked up from germline, CDR1 is LGHNT and CDR2 is FRNRAP. CDR3 sequence reads: CASAEIVRFGETDTQYF. DNA for the CDR3: TGTGCTAGTGCCGAAATCGTCCGGTTCGGGGAGACAGATACGCAGTATTTT.

This chain links TRBV5-4 with TRBJ2-7; 11 positions match TRBD2. This CDR3 has 15 amino acids. With 1 base clipped from V and 4 bases from J, the junction kept 4 bases outside the gene matches. The V gene's germline CDR1 is SGHNT and CDR2 YYREEE (reference sequence). The CDR3 region is CASSLISSGRYEQYF. The CDR3, as DNA: TGTGCCAGCAGCTTGATTTCTAGCGGGAGGTACGAGCAGTACTTC.

The chain couples TRBV18 to TRBJ2-3, with 12 bases matching TRBD2. Germline V CDR1 and CDR2: KGHSH, LQKENI. This CDR3 has 18 residues. J lost 0 bases, V lost 8 bases, and 12 bases had no gene match. The CDR3: CASTTKATSGGSTDTQYF. The CDR3, as DNA: TGTGCCAGCACCACCAAAGCTACTAGCGGGGGGAGCACAGATACGCAGTATTTT.

This chain links TRBV5-4 with TRBJ2-5; a possible D gene is TRBD2 (7 bases). Germline V CDR1 and CDR2: SGHNT, YYREEE (reference sequence). V shed 4 bases and J shed 1 base, with 14 bases lying between them. CDR3 length equals 15 residues. The CDR3 DNA is TGTGCCAGCAGCCTTCGGGGGGCCCGCCAAGAGACCCAGTACTTC. Its protein product is CASSLRGARQETQYF.

This clone was observed a single time. This rearrangement joins TRBV10-2 to TRBJ2-7, with D perhaps matching TRBD1 (6 bases). The V and J ends lost 1 base and 6 bases respectively, with 22 bases between them. CDR1 and CDR2 (germline): WSHSY, SAAADI. The CDR3 spans 17 residues. CDR3 amino acids: CASSEFYRARSPGEQYF. CDR3 nucleotides: TGCGCCAGCAGTGAGTTCTACAGGGCCCGCTCCCCTGGCGAGCAGTACTTC.

This clone turned up a few times. This chain connects TRBV5-6 to TRBJ2-5; TRBD1 matches at 8 bases. Germline CDR1 is SGHDT and CDR2 is YYEEEE. CDR3 length equals 16 residues. The V and J ends lost 0 bases and 4 bases, in that order; junction bases with no gene match: 8. Here the CDR3 DNA reads TGTGCCAGCAGCTTGGAGGGGCAGGGGGCAGGAGAGACCCAGTACTTC. Translating gives CASSLEGQGAGETQYF.

This chain connects TRBV19 to TRBJ2-1, with 12 nucleotides matching TRBD2. Germline V gives CDR1 LNHDA, CDR2 SQIVND (reference sequence). Trimming took 7 bases from V and 4 from J; bases not matched to a gene: 17. This CDR3 contains 19 residues. CDR3 DNA: TGTGCCAGTACCCAAAACTCACCTCGACTAGCGGGAGTATACAATGAGCAGTTCTTC. This gives the protein CASTQNSPRLAGVYNEQFF.

The chain links TRBV28 to TRBJ2-1; 14 bases align to TRBD2. V was pared by 2 bases and J by 7 bases, with 4 bases of the junction left unmatched. CDR3 length equals 16 residues. CDR1 and CDR2 from the germline V gene are MDHEN and SYDVKM. The CDR3 reads CASSLTTSGRANEQFF. The CDR3 DNA is TGTGCCAGCAGTTTAACGACTAGCGGGAGGGCAAATGAGCAGTTCTTC.

The chain joins TRBV30 to TRBJ2-7; maybe TRBD1 (5 bases). The length of the CDR3 is 15 residues. Germline loops: CDR1 GTSNPN, CDR2 SVGIG (reference sequence). The germline V and J ends were trimmed by 1 base and 2 bases, with 15 bases remaining between them. CDR3 residues: CAWSGPTDPTYEQYF. Written as DNA, the CDR3 is TGTGCCTGGAGTGGCCCGACAGATCCTACCTACGAGCAGTACTTC.

The chain carries TRBV10-1 and TRBJ2-5, with 9 bases that match TRBD2. The CDR3 sequence is 15 residues long. The V gene end was trimmed by 2 bases and the J gene end by 11 bases; junction bases not matched to a gene: 12. Germline CDR1 is WNHNN and CDR2 is SYGVQD (reference sequence). The CDR3 loop reads CASSERLAGTGEQYF. The CDR3 DNA reads TGCGCCAGCAGTGAGAGGCTAGCGGGGACGGGGGAGCAGTACTTC.

This clone was observed a few times. The sample has other DNA sequences that encode this CDR3 too. The chain recombines TRBV2 with TRBJ2-5; 10 nucleotides agree with TRBD2. The J segment lost 2 bases and the V segment lost 8 bases, leaving 5 bases of the junction unmatched. Germline CDR1 SNHLY, CDR2 FYNNEI. The CDR3 has 14 amino acids. CDR3 loop: CASLGTSDQETQYF. CDR3 DNA: TGTGCCAGCCTAGGGACTAGCGATCAAGAGACCCAGTACTTC.

Details on this clone: This sample includes further DNA sequences coding for the same CDR3. This rearrangement joins TRBV27 to TRBJ2-7, with 8 bases identical to TRBD2. Germline V gene sequence: CDR1 MNHEY, CDR2 SMNVEV (reference sequence). The CDR3 runs to 14 residues. V trimming: 5 bases; J trimming: 0 bases; junction bases outside the gene matches: 3. The CDR3 DNA sequence: TGTGCCAGCAGTCTCAGCGGGAGCTCCTACGAGCAGTACTTC. Protein sequence: CASSLSGSSYEQYF.

The rearrangement uses TRBV28 and TRBJ2-7; a possible D gene is TRBD1 (6 bases). Trimming took off 8 bases at V and 5 bases at J, with 25 bases between the two ends. This CDR3 region has 16 residues. Germline CDR1 is MDHEN and CDR2 is SYDVKM. The chain's CDR3 is CASAPGVMGKENEQYF. CDR3 DNA sequence: TGTGCCAGCGCCCCAGGGGTGATGGGAAAGGAAAACGAGCAGTACTTC.

This chain uses TRBV4-3 with TRBJ2-7; D ambiguous. CDR3 length: 13 residues. CDR1 is LGHNA, CDR2 YSLEER, per germline. V shed 4 bases and J shed 3 bases, with 10 bases lying between them. The CDR3 protein is CASSPAPNYEQYF. DNA for the CDR3: TGCGCCAGCAGCCCAGCGCCCAACTACGAGCAGTACTTC.

The rearrangement joins TRBV28 to TRBJ2-7; 8 nucleotides match TRBD2. Germline lookup yields CDR1 MDHEN and CDR2 SYDVKM. V was clipped by 5 bases and J by 1 base; unmatched bases: 4. The CDR3 has 14 amino acids. The CDR3, as DNA: TGTGCCAGCAGTGGGACTAGTCGGTCCTACGAGCAGTACTTC. Translation: CASSGTSRSYEQYF.

The chain employs TRBV9 and TRBJ1-2; D unresolved. Trimming took 6 bases from V and 7 from J, leaving 13 bases between them. The CDR3 runs to 12 residues. Germline assignment: CDR1 SGDLS and CDR2 YYNGEE. CDR3 nucleotide sequence: TGTGCCAGCACCATAGGAGCCAGTGGCTACACCTTC. Translating gives CASTIGASGYTF.

This clone showed up just a few times. This chain joins TRBV19 and TRBJ2-1; 12 bases are a match to TRBD2. Trimming removed 3 bases from V and 4 bases from J; junction bases left unmatched: 10. Germline lookup yields CDR1 LNHDA and CDR2 SQIVND (reference sequence). CDR3 length equals 18 residues. CDR3 nucleotide sequence: TGTGCCAGTAGTATTGGGCTAGCGGGAGGGATGCAATACAATGAGCAGTTCTTC. It translates to CASSIGLAGGMQYNEQFF.